A single sample gave rise to the 18 T cell receptor beta chains below, sequenced in a study of OX40 agonist ivuxolimab in advanced cancers. Sequencing used immunoSEQ multiplex PCR; TCRdb keeps in-frame clones, though not all of them. Seen here are 9,500 to 12,000 clones, just over 85% observed once, and the top ten hold almost 30%. Sequenced here: CD4+ or CD8+ T cells sorted from blood, sampled in a trial of the OX40 agonist ivuxolimab. These receptors were collected from an adult with an advanced solid tumor such as melanoma, head and neck, liver or kidney cancer.

V and J are TRBV5-5 and TRBJ1-1, with unresolved D. The V gene lost 4 bases and the J gene lost 1 base, with 14 bases spanning the gap. Germline values: CDR1 SGHKS, CDR2 YYEKEE (reference sequence). The CDR3 covers 15 residues. CDR3 nucleotides: TGTGCCAGCAGCCCCTGGTTCCAGAAGAACACTGAAGCTTTCTTT. Its translation: CASSPWFQKNTEAFF.

This sequence joins TRBV9 and TRBJ2-3; weak D call: TRBD2 (5 bases). The V gene's germline CDR1 is SGDLS and CDR2 YYNGEE. The length of the CDR3 is 15 residues. V lost 4 bases to trimming and J lost 4 bases, with 16 bases between them. CDR3: CASSPLSDFPDTQYF. DNA for the CDR3: TGTGCCAGCAGCCCACTCTCGGACTTTCCAGATACGCAGTATTTT.

To note about this clone: It differs at one base from a far larger clone, so likely a read error. This CDR3 is also generated by other DNA sequences in the sample. The CDR3 loop is CSVLRGQGYGYTF. CDR3 sequence (DNA): TGCAGCGTCCTAAGGGGACAGGGCTATGGTTACACCTTC. The rearrangement links TRBV29-1 to TRBJ1-2; 9 bases are shared with TRBD1. The CDR3 totals 13 residues. CDR1 is SQVTM, CDR2 ANQGSEA, per germline.

The chain couples TRBV9 to TRBJ2-5; possible D gene TRBD2, 6 bases. CDR1 SGDLS and CDR2 YYNGEE come from the germline V gene. This CDR3 comprises 14 residues. V was shortened by 0 bases and J by 4 bases, with 10 bases between the two germline ends. The CDR3 region has the DNA TGTGCCAGCAGCGTAGTGGGAGGCGGAGAGACCCAGTACTTC. Protein sequence: CASSVVGGGETQYF.

J is TRBJ1-5 and V is TRBV29-1, with a tentative D call TRBD1 (6 bases). V shed 3 bases and J shed 7 bases, with 19 bases lying between them. Germline V gene data show CDR1 as SQVTM and CDR2 as ANQGSEA. This CDR3 has 15 amino acids. CDR3 sequence: CSVDLTCDRHQPQHF. As DNA, the CDR3 is TGCAGCGTTGATCTGACTTGCGACAGGCACCAGCCCCAGCATTTT.

The rearrangement joins TRBV19 to TRBJ1-2; D unresolved. Trimming took off 2 bases at V and 2 bases at J, with 18 bases between the two ends. The CDR3 runs 17 residues. The V gene's germline CDR1 is LNHDA and CDR2 SQIVND (reference sequence). This CDR3 is CASSIRVVGRENYGYTF. The CDR3 DNA reads as TGTGCCAGTAGTATAAGGGTCGTGGGAAGAGAGAACTATGGCTACACCTTC.

The CDR3 loop is CASRQTGYYGYTF. The CDR3 coding sequence is TGTGCCAGCCGTCAAACAGGGTACTATGGCTACACCTTC. This chain links TRBV28 with TRBJ1-2; TRBD1 is a possible D gene (6 bases). Germline assignment: CDR1 MDHEN and CDR2 SYDVKM. V shed 8 bases and J shed 3 bases, with 13 bases lying between them. There are 13 residues in the CDR3.

This clone was seen once. The chain couples TRBV18 to TRBJ1-1; no firm D call. Germline V lookup: CDR1 KGHSH, CDR2 LQKENI. V gave up 3 bases and J gave up 0 bases, with 11 bases separating them. The CDR3 has 15 residues. The CDR3 sequence: CASSPRTEMNTEAFF. In DNA, the CDR3 is TGTGCCAGCTCACCGCGGACGGAGATGAACACTGAAGCTTTCTTT.

V gene TRBV7-6 combines with J gene TRBJ2-7; 12 bases agree with TRBD2. Germline values: CDR1 SGHVS, CDR2 FNYEAQ. This CDR3 is built from 15 residues. The trim removed 4 bases at V and 3 bases at J, leaving 4 bases unmatched. The chain's CDR3 is CASSSRLAGVYEQYF. CDR3 DNA: TGTGCCAGCAGCTCCCGACTAGCGGGAGTCTACGAGCAGTACTTC.

V is TRBV27 and J is TRBJ2-2; the D gene could be TRBD1 or TRBD2 (7 bases each). Per germline, CDR1 MNHEY and CDR2 SMNVEV (reference sequence). Trimming cost V 6 bases and J 8 bases, with 16 bases left between them. The CDR3 spans 14 residues. The CDR3 nucleotides are TGTGCCAGCAGCCAGGGGGGGGTAGGTGGGGAGCTGTTTTTT. It codes for CASSQGGVGGELFF.

This chain uses TRBV11-2 with TRBJ2-3; a possible D gene is TRBD2 (6 bases). The germline V gene encodes CDR1 SGHAT and CDR2 FQNNGV. This CDR3 has 14 amino acids. V dropped 1 base and J dropped 9 bases, with 14 bases sitting between them. The CDR3 DNA follows: TGTGCCAGCAGCTTAGGACTTGGCGGAGGGACGCAGTATTTT. This translates into CASSLGLGGGTQYF. The full variable domain, its missing parts supplied by reference TRBV11-2 and TRBJ2-3, is EAGVAQSPRYKIIEKRQSVAFWCNPISGHATLYWYQQILGQGPKLLIQFQNNGVVDDSQLPKDRFSAERLKGVDSTLKIQPAKLEDSAVYLCASSLGLGGGTQYFGPGTRLTVL.

As concerns this clone: The sample has other DNA sequences that encode this CDR3 too. The CDR3 here is CASSYGVNTGELFF. The CDR3 DNA reads TGTGCCAGCAGTTATGGGGTGAACACCGGGGAGCTGTTTTTT. The V call is TRBV6-5, the J call TRBJ2-2; D gene unclear. The germline V gene encodes CDR1 MNHEY and CDR2 SVGAGI. The CDR3 loop spans 14 amino acids. Between the trimmed V and J ends, which lost 3 bases and 1 base, there was a span of 6 bases.

This clone was counted only a few times. The chain combines TRBV7-9 with TRBJ2-7, with D possibly TRBD2 on 6 matching bases. Germline CDR1 and CDR2: SEHNR and FQNEAQ (reference sequence). The CDR3 spans 13 residues. V gave up 6 bases and J gave up 5 bases, with 14 bases separating them. CDR3 region: CASSPRTGDEQYF. CDR3 DNA sequence: TGTGCCAGCAGTCCAAGGACGGGAGACGAGCAGTACTTC.

This clone showed up just once. The V and J genes are TRBV27 and TRBJ2-5; D might be TRBD1 or TRBD2, each matching 5 bases. The CDR3 is 13 residues long. V lost 5 bases and J lost 4, with 11 bases in between. From germline, CDR1 is MNHEY and CDR2 SMNVEV (reference sequence). CDR3 residues: CASSPFGGETQYF. Written as DNA, the CDR3 is TGTGCCAGCAGTCCATTTGGGGGAGAGACCCAGTACTTC.

The chain carries TRBV10-3 and TRBJ1-1; a possible D gene is TRBD1 (5 bases). Trimming removed 4 bases from V and 8 bases from J, with 11 bases in between. The CDR3 totals 12 residues. Germline CDR1 ENHRY, CDR2 SYGVKD. The CDR3 coding sequence is TGTGCCATCAGTGGGAGGGACCTCGAAGCTTTCTTT. Translated, it gives CAISGRDLEAFF.

The count of this clone is one. The rearrangement joins TRBV5-8 to TRBJ2-2; D may be TRBD1 (6 bases). The CDR3 loop spans 16 amino acids. Trimming took 5 bases from V and 3 from J, leaving 17 bases between them. Germline CDR1 reads SGHTS; CDR2 reads YDEGEE. The CDR3 loop reads CASRFGQKWDTGELFF. CDR3 coding DNA: TGTGCCAGCAGGTTCGGACAGAAGTGGGACACCGGGGAGCTGTTTTTT.

The chain links TRBV7-6 to TRBJ2-7; a possible D gene is TRBD2 (5 bases). V was trimmed by 7 bases and J by 2 bases, leaving 12 bases between them. This CDR3 spans 13 amino acids. Germline CDR1 and CDR2: SGHVS and FNYEAQ. DNA of the CDR3: TGTGCCAGCACCGACGGGGATACCTACGAGCAGTACTTC. Translating gives CASTDGDTYEQYF.

This clone was seen a single time. V is TRBV19 and J is TRBJ2-1; 9 bases agree with TRBD1. The V gene's germline CDR1 is LNHDA and CDR2 SQIVND (reference sequence). The CDR3 consists of 15 residues. J gave up 7 bases and V 10 bases, and 14 bases lay outside the gene matches. The CDR3 DNA follows: TGTGCCACTAATCCGGGACAGGGTAGGGTAAATGAGCAGTTCTTC. Amino acid sequence: CATNPGQGRVNEQFF. Based on the CDR3 plus reference TRBV19 and TRBJ2-1, the full variable domain is DGGITQSPKYLFRKEGQNVTLSCEQNLNHDAMYWYRQDPGQGLRLIYYSQIVNDFQKGDIAEGYSVSREKKESFPLTVTSAQKNPTAFYLCATNPGQGRVNEQFFGPGTRLTVL.